Shown below are 9 T cell receptor beta chains from a single sample sequenced in a study of T-cell reconstitution after alpha-beta-depleted transplantation in children listed by TCRdb under 2016. The library came from PCR. These reads were obtained on an Illumina HiSeq 2500. Molecular barcoding was employed in the preparation of TCR libraries, with unique molecular identifiers being used to normalize TCRbeta repertoire quantification. In-frame beta chains were kept once TCRdb had trimmed the public reads at Q25 with fastp and called clones with MiXCR. Rows merge per CDR3 protein into single entries with the most common DNA and genes. The sample table shows about 200,000 distinct CDR3 sequences, and under 8.5% are seen once. The ten most abundant clones make up 35% to 40% of the sample. The meaning of the sample's treatment or condition label: allogeneic hematopoietic cell transplantation with graft depleted of TCRalphabeta T cells and CD19 B cells.

The material was PBMCs, mostly from graft donor cells, obtained 360 days after TCRalphabeta/CD19-depleted stem cell transplant. The source is a male patient between 2 and 10 years old who had a stem cell transplant for acute myeloid leukemia, so the T cells may come from the graft donor.

Regarding this clonotype: A single base separates this from a much larger clone, so it may be a read error. V gene TRBV12-3 or TRBV12-4 combines with J gene TRBJ1-1; D is possibly TRBD1 (5 bases). The length of the CDR3 is 15 residues. V dropped 1 base and J dropped 6 bases, with 15 bases sitting between them. DNA of the CDR3: TGTGCCAGCAGTTTAGTTTCCCCTGGGGACTCTGAAGCTTTCTTT. It encodes CASSLVSPGDSEAFF.

Many counts were recorded for this clonotype. V usage is TRBV29-1 and J usage is TRBJ2-1; TRBD2 agrees at 14 bases. The CDR3 has 17 residues. Germline V gene sequence: CDR1 SQVTM, CDR2 ANQGSEA. Trimming cost V 5 bases and J 9 bases; bases outside gene matches: 15. The CDR3 nucleotides read TGCAGCGTTCCCTCTAGCGGGACTAGCGGGAGTGGTATTGAGCAGTTCTTC. Translating it yields CSVPSSGTSGSGIEQFF.

This clonotype has a handful of counts. The V and J genes are TRBV12-3 or TRBV12-4 and TRBJ1-1; perhaps TRBD1 as D (5 bases). V lost 3 bases to trimming and J lost 1 base, with 15 bases between them. The CDR3 is made up of 16 amino acids. As DNA, the CDR3 is TGTGCCAGCAGTTTTCGACAGCTTAGACAGAACACTGAAGCTTTCTTT. It encodes CASSFRQLRQNTEAFF.

The sample holds many counts of this clonotype. The chain uses TRBV29-1 and TRBJ2-1; 8 bases agree with TRBD1. V was pared by 5 bases and J by 6 bases, with 9 bases of the junction left unmatched. Germline lookup yields CDR1 SQVTM and CDR2 ANQGSEA. CDR3 size: 14 residues. CDR3 amino acids: CSVSQGAISNEQFF. The CDR3, as DNA: TGCAGCGTTTCCCAGGGGGCCATCTCCAATGAGCAGTTCTTC.

This clonotype was seen more than once but under ten times. The chain couples TRBV29-1 to TRBJ2-7, with D perhaps being TRBD1 or TRBD2 (6 bases each). Trimming removed 5 bases from V and 3 bases from J, with 11 bases in between. Germline V CDR1 and CDR2: SQVTM, ANQGSEA. CDR3 length: 12 residues. The chain's CDR3 is CSVRGVHYEQYV. The CDR3 DNA reads TGCAGCGTTAGGGGGGTCCACTACGAGCAGTACGTC.

About this clonotype: This clone may be a read error of a much larger clone one base away. This rearrangement joins TRBV4-1 to TRBJ2-1; D gene ambiguous. Trimming removed 1 base at V and 3 bases at J, with 1 base between. The V gene's germline CDR1 is MGHRA and CDR2 YSYEKL. The CDR3 has 12 residues. The CDR3 DNA is TGCGCCAGCAGCCAAGGCTACAATGAGCAGTTCTTC. Protein sequence: CASSQGYNEQFF.

This clonotype came up a few times. This rearrangement joins TRBV20-1 to TRBJ2-1; TRBD2 aligns across 8 bases. The J segment lost 3 bases and the V segment lost 6 bases, leaving 13 bases of the junction unmatched. Per the germline V gene, CDR1 is DFQATT and CDR2 is SNEGSKA (reference sequence). The CDR3 runs to 16 residues. The CDR3 DNA reads TGCAGTGCCCTTCGGGCCCAGCGGGAGAACTACAATGAGCAGTTCTTC. Amino acid sequence: CSALRAQRENYNEQFF.

This chain links TRBV10-3 with TRBJ2-7; D possibly corresponds to TRBD1 (5 bases). Per the germline V gene, CDR1 is ENHRY and CDR2 is SYGVKD. Trimming took 4 bases from V and 6 from J, leaving 16 bases between them. The CDR3 has 14 residues. In DNA, the CDR3 is TGTGCCATCAGTGTGGACGGACAACGAGGCGAGCAGTACGTC. Translated, it gives CAISVDGQRGEQYV.

This clonotype was counted only a few times. The chain employs TRBV9 and TRBJ2-5, with TRBD2 matching 12 bases. In germline, CDR1 is SGDLS, CDR2 YYNGEE. V lost 3 bases and J lost 5; bases outside the gene matches: 5. The CDR3 is 15 residues long. The CDR3 region has the DNA TGTGCCAGCAGCGGACTAGCGGGGGAGGTGGAGACCCAGTACTTC. Encoded protein: CASSGLAGEVETQYF.